This TCR beta chain was recorded in a study of cytomegalovirus exposure and HLA in healthy donors. V lost 4 bases, J lost 2 bases, and 17 bases lay in between. The CDR3 loop spans 16 amino acids. The V gene's germline CDR1 is SGHAT and CDR2 FQDESV (reference sequence). The PCR ran on 60 Vbeta and 13 Jbeta primers. Libraries were prepared by immunoSEQ multiplex PCR; TCRdb keeps only in-frame clonotypes and omits some of them. The sample lists about 120,000 clones; roughly 76% were seen once. In regard to this clone: Its antigen is not known.

The study, taken as a whole, reports: In a later analysis, 16,951 TCR beta sequences were associated with HLA alleles at 0.05 false discovery rate.

The sequenced sample consisted of PBMCs. The clonotype comes from a woman aged 40 to 49 in good health and CMV-seropositive. The genes are TRBV11-1 and TRBJ1-1, with a tentative D call TRBD1 (6 bases). CDR3 protein: CASSSPRGADNTEAFF. The CDR3 coding sequence is TGTGCCAGCAGCTCCCCTCGGGGGGCCGACAACACTGAAGCTTTCTTT.